Below, 11 T cell receptor beta chains from the same sample are listed, as sequenced in a study of cytomegalovirus exposure and HLA in healthy donors. Use of 60 Vbeta and 13 Jbeta primers characterized the PCR. TCRdb's table, derived via immunoSEQ multiplex PCR, lists solely in-frame clones and lacks some. The data hold 120,000 to 150,000 clones, with approximately 80% observed a single time. The sample comprised PBMCs. The origin of the receptors is a male donor in good health and CMV-seronegative.

Comments on this clone: Different DNA sequences within this sample yield the same CDR3. The V and J genes are TRBV9 and TRBJ1-3; weak D call: TRBD1 (5 bases). The germline CDR1 and CDR2 sequences are SGDLS and YYNGEE. This CDR3 has 15 residues. V was cut by 2 bases and J by 1 base, with 10 bases left in between. The CDR3, as DNA: TGTGCCAGCAGCGTCGGAGGGGCATCTGGAAACACCATATATTTT. Protein product: CASSVGGASGNTIYF.

The V gene is TRBV28, the J gene TRBJ1-6; D uncertain. Germline loops: CDR1 MDHEN, CDR2 SYDVKM. V was pared by 5 bases and J by 14 bases, with 13 bases between. The CDR3 contains 12 residues. The CDR3 is CASSPSARALHF. The DNA for the CDR3 is TGTGCCAGCAGTCCCTCGGCCCGGGCCCTCCACTTT.

The genes are TRBV19 and TRBJ2-3; 13 bases map to TRBD2. Trimming cost V 4 bases and J 9 bases; bases outside gene matches: 10. The germline V gene encodes CDR1 LNHDA and CDR2 SQIVND (reference sequence). The CDR3 extends over 16 amino acids. CDR3 sequence: CASSTTSGGPSGTQYF. CDR3 nucleotides: TGTGCCAGTAGTACGACTAGCGGGGGGCCCTCTGGGACGCAGTATTTT. The variable domain in full, with the rest retrieved from reference TRBV19 and TRBJ2-3, is DGGITQSPKYLFRKEGQNVTLSCEQNLNHDAMYWYRQDPGQGLRLIYYSQIVNDFQKGDIAEGYSVSREKKESFPLTVTSAQKNPTAFYLCASSTTSGGPSGTQYFGPGTRLTVL.

The chain has TRBV27 and TRBJ1-5; weak D call: TRBD1 (5 bases). The germline gives CDR1 MNHEY, CDR2 SMNVEV (reference sequence). V lost 5 bases, J lost 2 bases, and 16 bases lay in between. The CDR3 sequence is 16 residues long. Here the CDR3 reads CASSLRGSGGNQPQHF. The CDR3 bases are TGTGCCAGCAGTCTCCGGGGGTCGGGTGGCAATCAGCCCCAGCATTTT.

The chain recombines TRBV7-9 with TRBJ2-3; TRBD2 matches at 7 bases. CDR1 SEHNR and CDR2 FQNEAQ come from the germline V gene (reference sequence). The CDR3 contains 15 residues. V lost 3 bases and J lost 3; bases outside the gene matches: 6. CDR3 coding DNA: TGTGCCAGCAGCTTCGGGCTCGGGGGGACAGATACGCAGTATTTT. Amino acid sequence: CASSFGLGGTDTQYF.

CDR3 loop: CASTQGVQETQYF. The CDR3 DNA reads TGTGCCAGTACACAGGGGGTTCAAGAGACCCAGTACTTC. The chain is built from TRBV6-6 and TRBJ2-5; 8 positions agree with TRBD1. This CDR3 contains 13 residues. V shed 9 bases, J shed 2 bases, and the junction held 5 bases outside the gene matches. Germline assignment: CDR1 MNHNY and CDR2 SVGAGI (reference sequence).

The V gene is TRBV5-1, the J gene TRBJ2-3; 14 nucleotides align to TRBD2. The germline CDR1 and CDR2 sequences are SGHRS and YFSETQ. The CDR3 is 17 amino acids. The J segment lost 1 base and the V segment lost 4 bases, leaving 5 bases of the junction unmatched. CDR3 loop: CASSLGLAGARTDTQYF. In DNA, the CDR3 is TGCGCCAGCAGCCTGGGACTAGCGGGGGCCCGCACAGATACGCAGTATTTT. The full variable domain, completed using reference TRBV5-1 and TRBJ2-3, is KAGVTQTPRYLIKTRGQQVTLSCSPISGHRSVSWYQQTPGQGLQFLFEYFSETQRNKGNFPGRFSGRQFSNSRSEMNVSTLELGDSALYLCASSLGLAGARTDTQYFGPGTRLTVL.

V gene TRBV7-6 combines with J gene TRBJ2-7; TRBD2 agrees at 13 bases. Per germline, CDR1 SGHVS and CDR2 FNYEAQ. Trimming took 5 bases from V and 11 from J; bases not matched to a gene: 9. CDR3 length equals 14 residues. The CDR3 loop reads CASSRGTSGVGEYF. CDR3 nucleotide sequence: TGTGCCAGCAGCCGCGGGACTAGCGGGGTGGGGGAGTACTTC.

The rearrangement uses TRBV18 and TRBJ2-2; TRBD2 matches 10 bases. The CDR3 length is 16 residues. The V gene end was trimmed by 3 bases and the J gene end by 2 bases; junction bases not matched to a gene: 3. The germline CDR1 and CDR2 sequences are KGHSH and LQKENI. CDR3 region: CASSPTSGKNTGELFF. The CDR3 DNA reads TGTGCCAGCTCACCTACTAGCGGGAAAAACACCGGGGAGCTGTTTTTT. The variable domain in full, with the rest retrieved from reference TRBV18 and TRBJ2-2, is NAGVMQNPRHLVRRRGQEARLRCSPMKGHSHVYWYRQLPEEGLKFMVYLQKENIIDESGMPKERFSAEFPKEGPSILRIQQVVRGDSAAYFCASSPTSGKNTGELFFGEGSRLTVL.

The V call is TRBV6-5, the J call TRBJ1-2; possible D gene TRBD1, 5 bases. The CDR3 length is 12 residues. Germline values: CDR1 MNHEY, CDR2 SVGAGI. Trimming removed 6 bases at V and 5 bases at J, with 10 bases between. CDR3 region: CASRWGDYGYTF. CDR3 DNA: TGTGCCAGCAGGTGGGGGGATTATGGCTACACCTTC.

A note on this clone: The sample has other DNA sequences that encode this CDR3 too. The chain recombines TRBV9 with TRBJ2-7; D perhaps matches TRBD1 (5 bases). The CDR3 has 15 residues. The ends were cut back, 2 bases at V and 2 bases at J, with 14 bases in the middle. Germline loops: CDR1 SGDLS, CDR2 YYNGEE. The CDR3 here is CASSVAGMDTYEQYF. The CDR3 DNA reads as TGTGCCAGCAGCGTGGCAGGGATGGACACCTACGAGCAGTACTTC.